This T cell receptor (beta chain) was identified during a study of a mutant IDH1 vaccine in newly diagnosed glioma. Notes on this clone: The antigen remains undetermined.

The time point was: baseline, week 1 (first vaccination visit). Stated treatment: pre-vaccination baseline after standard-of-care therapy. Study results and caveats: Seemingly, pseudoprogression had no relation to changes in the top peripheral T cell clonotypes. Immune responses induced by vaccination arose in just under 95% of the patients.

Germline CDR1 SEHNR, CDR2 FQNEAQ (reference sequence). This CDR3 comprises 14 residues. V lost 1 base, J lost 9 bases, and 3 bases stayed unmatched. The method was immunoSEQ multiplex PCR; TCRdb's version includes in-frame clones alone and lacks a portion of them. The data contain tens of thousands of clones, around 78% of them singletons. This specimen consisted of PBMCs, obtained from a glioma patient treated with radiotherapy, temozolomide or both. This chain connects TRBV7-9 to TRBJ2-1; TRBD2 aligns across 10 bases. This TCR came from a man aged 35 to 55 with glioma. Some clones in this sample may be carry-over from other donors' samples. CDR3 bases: TGTGCCAGCAGCTTAGTTGAGCGGGGGGGTGAGCAGTTCTTC. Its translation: CASSLVERGGEQFF.